These 3 T cell receptor beta chains were all obtained from the same sample, sequenced in a study of CD8 T cells in ankylosing spondylitis. Points from the study as a whole: Within ankylosing spondylitis blood, a TCR beta motif made up of eight or nine highly homologous variants appeared to be characteristic.

The antigens of these receptors remain unknown. Each CDR3 protein is one row after TCRdb ran MiXCR on the 5' RACE reads. Seen here are some 450,000 distinct CDR3 sequences, roughly 18% observed once, and the top ten hold 0.85% to 1.3%. The sample taken for sequencing was blood, either unsorted or a sorted T cell fraction (not recorded which). The source of these receptors is a male donor with ankylosing spondylitis.

The chain links TRBV5-6 to TRBJ2-1; D possibly corresponds to TRBD2 (7 bases). The V gene lost 3 bases and the J gene lost 9 bases, with 16 bases spanning the gap. The CDR3 is 14 amino acids. Germline CDR1 reads SGHDT; CDR2 reads YYEEEE. The CDR3 nucleotides are TGTGCCAGCAGCTCAGACACAGGGAGGGGTGAGCAGTTCTTC. It codes for CASSSDTGRGEQFF.

A few counts support this clonotype. V and J are TRBV3-1 and TRBJ1-2; no firm D call. The CDR3 has 14 amino acids. The V and J ends lost 4 bases and 8 bases respectively, with 17 bases between them. CDR1 and CDR2 (germline): LGHDT, YNNKEL (reference sequence). The CDR3 sequence: CASSPPDGAGGYTF. The CDR3 DNA reads TGTGCCAGCAGCCCCCCGGACGGAGCAGGAGGCTACACCTTC.

The V gene is TRBV20-1, the J gene TRBJ2-2, with TRBD1 matching over 10 bases. This CDR3 is 15 amino acids long. After removal of 6 bases from V and 7 bases from J, the junction contained 11 bases not matched to a gene. The germline V gene has CDR1 DFQATT and CDR2 SNEGSKA (reference sequence). The CDR3 nucleotides read TGCAGTGCACCCAGCGGGACAGGGGTTTTCGGGGAGCTGTTTTTT. Residues: CSAPSGTGVFGELFF.